This T cell receptor (beta chain) derives from a study of CD4+ T cells in melanoma. Study-level findings and limits: A reported correlation linked neoantigen-specific CD4+ T cells to CD8+, macrophage and B cell function. Diverse differentiation states were reported for melanoma neoantigen-specific CD4+ T cells.

TCRdb's table, derived via immunoSEQ multiplex PCR, lists solely in-frame clones and lacks some. The table includes roughly 120,000 clones, 92% detected once. About this clone itself: Its matching antigen is unknown.

Trimming took 1 base from V and 2 from J; bases not matched to a gene: 1. The CDR3 covers 16 residues. Germline V gives CDR1 MNHEY, CDR2 SMNVEV (reference sequence). The gene calls are TRBV27 and TRBJ2-1; 11 bases agree with TRBD2. Sequenced sample: peripheral blood. The TCR comes from a human donor with melanoma. The CDR3 nucleotides read TGTGCCAGCAGTTTATTAGCGGGGGGGACCTACAATGAGCAGTTCTTC. Protein: CASSLLAGGTYNEQFF.